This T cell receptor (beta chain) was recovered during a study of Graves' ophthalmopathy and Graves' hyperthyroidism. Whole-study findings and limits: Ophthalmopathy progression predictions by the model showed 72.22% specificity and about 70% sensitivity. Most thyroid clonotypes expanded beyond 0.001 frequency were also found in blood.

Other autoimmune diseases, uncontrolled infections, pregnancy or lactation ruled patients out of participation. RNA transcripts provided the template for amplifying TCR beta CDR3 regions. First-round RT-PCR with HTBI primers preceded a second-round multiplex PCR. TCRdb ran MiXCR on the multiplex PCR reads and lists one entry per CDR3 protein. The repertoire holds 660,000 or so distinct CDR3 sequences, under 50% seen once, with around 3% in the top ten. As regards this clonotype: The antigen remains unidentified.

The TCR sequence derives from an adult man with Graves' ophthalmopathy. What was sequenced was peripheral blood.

CDR3: CASSALDRESSPLHF. DNA of the CDR3: TGTGCCAGCAGTGCCCTGGACAGGGAAAGTTCACCCCTCCACTTT. V and J are TRBV6-4 and TRBJ1-6; 8 bases align to TRBD1. V lost 4 bases, J lost 9 bases, and 8 bases stayed unmatched. The CDR3 length is 15 residues. Germline V gene sequence: CDR1 MRHNA, CDR2 SNTAGT.